What follows are 23 T cell receptor beta chains derived from one specimen sequenced in a study of T cell repertoires in Merkel cell carcinoma. TCRdb's table, derived via immunoSEQ multiplex PCR, lists solely in-frame clones and lacks some. The sample has around 14,000 clones; roughly four fifths are singletons. The sequenced sample consisted of tumor tissue. These receptors all stem from an adult with Merkel cell carcinoma.

The chain carries TRBV30 and TRBJ1-3; 9 nucleotides agree with TRBD1. CDR1 and CDR2 (germline): GTSNPN, SVGIG (reference sequence). V shed 5 bases, J shed 4 bases, and the junction held 6 bases outside the gene matches. There are 14 residues in the CDR3. DNA for the CDR3: TGTGCCTGGGGGGGACAGGGTTTAGGAAACACCATATATTTT. Its protein is CAWGGQGLGNTIYF.

The gene calls are TRBV7-2 and TRBJ2-7; no clear D. CDR1 is SGHTA, CDR2 FQGNSA, per germline. The CDR3 has 13 residues. Trimming shortened V by 2 bases and J by 6 bases, and 11 bases separated the two germline ends. Here the CDR3 reads CASSLSPSSEQYF. In nucleotides, the CDR3 is TGTGCCAGCAGCTTATCCCCCTCCAGCGAGCAGTACTTC.

The chain joins TRBV5-6 to TRBJ2-3; unclear D gene. This CDR3 contains 15 residues. Germline V gene lookup returns CDR1 SGHDT and CDR2 YYEEEE. V was clipped by 0 bases and J by 3 bases, with 11 bases between them. DNA for the CDR3: TGTGCCAGCAGCTTGGTGCCGGATCTTACAGATACGCAGTATTTT. Encoded protein: CASSLVPDLTDTQYF.

This chain joins TRBV6-2 or TRBV6-3 and TRBJ2-1; D ambiguous. Germline-derived CDR1 and CDR2 are MNHEY and SVGEGT. The V gene lost 2 bases and the J gene lost 6 bases, with 14 bases spanning the gap. The length of the CDR3 is 15 residues. CDR3 amino acids: CASSYRVSTVNEQFF. CDR3 bases: TGTGCCAGCAGTTACAGGGTGTCGACGGTCAATGAGCAGTTCTTC.

The chain joins TRBV19 to TRBJ1-1, with 10 bases matching TRBD1. Germline V gives CDR1 LNHDA, CDR2 SQIVND (reference sequence). The CDR3 covers 16 residues. The junction had 6 bases not matched to a gene; V was cut back by 3 bases and J by 2 bases. CDR3 in amino acids: CASSMGTGATNTEAFF. The DNA of the CDR3 is TGTGCCAGTAGTATGGGGACAGGGGCTACTAACACTGAAGCTTTCTTT.

The gene calls are TRBV5-6 and TRBJ1-1, with D maybe TRBD1 (6 bases). This CDR3 spans 14 amino acids. V lost 2 bases and J 1 base, leaving 9 bases between the germline ends. Per germline, CDR1 SGHDT and CDR2 YYEEEE. The CDR3 here is CASSFGGANTEAFF. DNA for the CDR3: TGTGCCAGCAGCTTTGGGGGCGCGAACACTGAAGCTTTCTTT.

This chain uses TRBV5-1 with TRBJ2-2, with D maybe TRBD2 (6 bases). The CDR3 contains 16 residues. Germline CDR1 is SGHRS and CDR2 is YFSETQ. V lost 2 bases, J lost 1 base, and 12 bases lay in between. The CDR3 sequence is CASSLTPGGNTGELFF. The CDR3 DNA is TGCGCCAGCAGCTTAACTCCCGGGGGGAACACCGGGGAGCTGTTTTTT.

This sequence joins TRBV9 and TRBJ1-5; D might be TRBD1 (5 bases). From germline, CDR1 is SGDLS and CDR2 YYNGEE. V was cut by 3 bases and J by 3 bases, with 13 bases left in between. The CDR3 sequence is 15 residues long. The CDR3 here is CASSDQGHPNQPQHF. CDR3 DNA: TGTGCCAGCAGCGACCAGGGCCACCCCAATCAGCCCCAGCATTTT.

The rearrangement joins TRBV16 to TRBJ1-2; D ambiguous. Germline CDR1 KGHSY, CDR2 FQNENV. CDR3 length equals 12 residues. V lost 1 base to trimming and J lost 5 bases, with 5 bases between them. The CDR3 protein is CASSQLKYGYTF. The CDR3 DNA is TGTGCCAGCAGCCAATTGAAGTATGGCTACACCTTC. The whole variable domain, filled in from reference TRBV16 and TRBJ1-2, reads GEEVAQTPKHLVRGEGQKAKLYCAPIKGHSYVFWYQQVLKNEFKFLISFQNENVFDETGMPKERFSAKCLPNSPCSLEIQATKLEDSAVYFCASSQLKYGYTFGSGTRLTVV.

V gene TRBV4-1 combines with J gene TRBJ2-1; 7 nucleotides align to TRBD2. This CDR3 is 13 amino acids long. Germline-derived CDR1 and CDR2 are MGHRA and YSYEKL. V gave up 3 bases and J gave up 4 bases; unmatched junction bases: 0. For the CDR3, the DNA is TGCGCCAGCAGCCAGGGACTATACAATGAGCAGTTCTTC. Translated, it gives CASSQGLYNEQFF.

The genes are TRBV27 and TRBJ1-2; D ambiguous. Looked up from germline, CDR1 is MNHEY and CDR2 is SMNVEV (reference sequence). This CDR3 comprises 13 residues. With 3 bases removed from V and 0 bases from J, the gap between germline ends came to 5 bases. This chain's CDR3 is CASSFSANYGYTF. In DNA, the CDR3 is TGTGCCAGCAGTTTTTCAGCTAACTATGGCTACACCTTC.

J is TRBJ2-2 and V is TRBV9; tentatively, D is TRBD1 (6 bases). The CDR3 extends over 15 amino acids. The germline V gene has CDR1 SGDLS and CDR2 YYNGEE. V was pared by 5 bases and J by 4 bases, with 15 bases between. The CDR3 here is CASSLQGPPTGELFF. CDR3 nucleotide sequence: TGTGCCAGCAGTCTACAGGGCCCTCCCACCGGGGAGCTGTTTTTT.

The CDR3 protein is CASTFSLDTEAFF. CDR3 bases: TGTGCCAGCACCTTCTCCCTGGACACTGAAGCTTTCTTT. V usage is TRBV12-3 or TRBV12-4 and J usage is TRBJ1-1; D remains unclear. This CDR3 comprises 13 residues. Between the trimmed V and J ends, which lost 7 bases and 3 bases, there was a span of 12 bases.

The chain employs TRBV3-1 (or the pseudogene TRBV3-2) and TRBJ2-3; 8 nucleotides match TRBD2. The ends lost 3 bases at V and 1 base at J; junction bases unmatched: 6. The CDR3 covers 16 residues. Germline V gives CDR1 LGHDT, CDR2 YNNKEL (reference sequence). The CDR3 loop is CASSHPSGGGTDTQYF. The CDR3 region has the DNA TGTGCCAGCAGCCATCCGAGCGGGGGAGGCACAGATACGCAGTATTTT.

The CDR3: CASSLVASADTQYF. CDR3 DNA: TGCGCCAGCAGCTTGGTGGCTAGCGCAGATACGCAGTATTTT. The chain is built from TRBV5-1 and TRBJ2-3; D possibly corresponds to TRBD2 (6 bases). Germline CDR1 reads SGHRS; CDR2 reads YFSETQ. Trimming took 0 bases from V and 4 from J, leaving 9 bases between them. The CDR3 is made up of 14 amino acids.

The CDR3 reads CASSYQSMGYGYTF. The CDR3, as DNA: TGTGCCAGCAGTTACCAGAGCATGGGCTATGGCTACACCTTC. V is TRBV6-5 and J is TRBJ1-2; D not certain. Germline lookup yields CDR1 MNHEY and CDR2 SVGAGI. The CDR3 spans 14 residues. The V end lost 2 bases, the J end lost 4 bases, and 11 bases lay between the germline ends.

This chain connects TRBV25-1 to TRBJ2-2; D is uncertain. The germline V gene has CDR1 MGHDK and CDR2 SYGVNS. V lost 5 bases, J lost 9 bases, and 7 bases lay in between. The CDR3 runs to 11 residues. The CDR3 loop reads CASSLSWELFF. The DNA of the CDR3 is TGTGCCAGCAGTTTAAGCTGGGAGCTGTTTTTT. Complete variable domain (other parts from reference TRBV25-1 and TRBJ2-2): EADIYQTPRYLVIGTGKKITLECSQTMGHDKMYWYQQDPGMELHLIHYSYGVNSTEKGDLSSESTVSRIRTEHFPLTLESARPSHTSQYLCASSLSWELFFGEGSRLTVL.

The chain is built from TRBV6-5 and TRBJ2-7, with D possibly called TRBD1 or TRBD2 (5 bases each). CDR1 is MNHEY, CDR2 SVGAGI, per germline. Trimming left V 6 bases short and J 2 bases short, with 17 bases between. The CDR3 covers 15 residues. Here the CDR3 DNA reads TGTGCCAGCAGCCCGGGTGGGGGATGGACCTACGAGCAGTACTTC. Amino acids: CASSPGGGWTYEQYF.

The chain couples TRBV7-2 to TRBJ2-3, with 10 nucleotides matching TRBD1. CDR3 length equals 14 residues. V was pared by 5 bases and J by 3 bases, with 2 bases of the junction left unmatched. Germline CDR1 is SGHTA and CDR2 is FQGNSA. This chain's CDR3 is CASSVGQGTDTQYF. Written as DNA, the CDR3 is TGTGCCAGCAGCGTGGGACAGGGGACAGATACGCAGTATTTT.

CDR3 sequence: CASSPQWDEKLFF. CDR3 DNA sequence: TGTGCCAGCTCACCACAGTGGGATGAAAAACTGTTTTTT. The rearrangement joins TRBV18 to TRBJ1-4; no clear D. CDR1 and CDR2 from the germline V gene are KGHSH and LQKENI. The V end lost 1 base, the J end lost 6 bases, and 6 bases lay between the germline ends. This CDR3 is built from 13 residues.

This clone was observed once. This chain joins TRBV6-5 and TRBJ1-3, with D maybe TRBD1 (5 bases). V was pared by 8 bases and J by 4 bases, with 12 bases between. The CDR3 is made up of 13 amino acids. CDR1 MNHEY and CDR2 SVGAGI come from the germline V gene. The CDR3 nucleotides are TGTGCCAGCCTTCCAGGGATCGGAAACACCATATATTTT. It encodes CASLPGIGNTIYF.

The chain combines TRBV28 with TRBJ2-1; D is unresolved. V was trimmed by 3 bases and J by 0 bases, leaving 12 bases between them. CDR3 length equals 16 residues. Germline lookup yields CDR1 MDHEN and CDR2 SYDVKM. CDR3 DNA: TGTGCCAGCAGTTTCTGGGCGGCTAGCTCCTACAATGAGCAGTTCTTC. Translating it yields CASSFWAASSYNEQFF.

In its sample, this clone was seen a few times. The chain uses TRBV6-5 and TRBJ2-7, with D possibly TRBD2 on 6 matching bases. The CDR3 totals 15 residues. Trimming cost V 6 bases and J 2 bases, with 17 bases left between them. Looked up from germline, CDR1 is MNHEY and CDR2 is SVGAGI. The CDR3 region is CASSPYERATYEQYF. Written as DNA, the CDR3 is TGTGCCAGCAGCCCCTACGAGCGGGCGACCTACGAGCAGTACTTC.